This T cell receptor beta chain stems from a study of blood T cell repertoires in COVID-19. Study overall: There were acute and convalescent COVID-19 samples, and they came from the United States, Italy and Spain. PBMCs, B-cell-depleted T cells, or T cells were the source of the cDNA or gDNA that made up the material.

Authors' methods: The assay estimated nucleated cells by amplifying reference gene primers. Assay: immunoSEQ multiplex PCR; the TCRdb copy retains only in-frame clones and omits some. V and J calls and clone size follow that table, whereas D and trimming were derived from the DNA. The data hold around 66,000 clones, with roughly 78% observed a single time. Germline CDR1 MNHNY, CDR2 SVGAGI (reference sequence). Trimming pared 7 bases from V and 0 bases from J, leaving 16 bases between. The CDR3 extends over 15 amino acids. The sequence was obtained from a human donor in a cohort sampled during active COVID-19. The sequenced material came from peripheral blood. The chain recombines TRBV6-6 with TRBJ2-7; possible D gene TRBD2, 5 bases. The CDR3 nucleotides are TGTGCCAGCATCGGGAAGGCGGAAAGCTCCTACGAGCAGTACTTC. It yields the protein CASIGKAESSYEQYF.